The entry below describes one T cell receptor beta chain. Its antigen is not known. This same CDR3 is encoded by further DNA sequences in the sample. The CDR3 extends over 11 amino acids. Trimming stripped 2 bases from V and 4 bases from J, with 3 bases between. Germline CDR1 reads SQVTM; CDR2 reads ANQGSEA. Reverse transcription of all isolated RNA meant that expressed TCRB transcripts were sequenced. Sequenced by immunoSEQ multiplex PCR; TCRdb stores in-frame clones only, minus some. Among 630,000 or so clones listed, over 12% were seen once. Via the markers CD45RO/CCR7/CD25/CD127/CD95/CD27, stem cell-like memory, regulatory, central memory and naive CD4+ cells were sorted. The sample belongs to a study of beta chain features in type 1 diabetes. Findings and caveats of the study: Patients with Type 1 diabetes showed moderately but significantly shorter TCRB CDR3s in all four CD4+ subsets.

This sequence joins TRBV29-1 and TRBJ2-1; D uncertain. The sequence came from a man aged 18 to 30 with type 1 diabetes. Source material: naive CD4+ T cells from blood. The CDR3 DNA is TGCAGCGTTGAAAGGTACAATGAGCAGTTCTTC. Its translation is CSVERYNEQFF.